This is a list of T cell receptor beta chains from one sample in a study of cytomegalovirus exposure and HLA in healthy donors. Profiled with immunoSEQ multiplex PCR; TCRdb holds only in-frame clones, not every one. The sample records 88,000 or so clones, more than 50% being singletons. The sequencing sample was made of PBMCs. The origin of the receptors is a male donor in good health and CMV-seropositive. Each CDR3 is given with its conserved first and last residue. The D gene is left open where the match is weak. Rows may omit the clone size; those that give it use once, few, many or a size class.

clone_size: .; v_call: TRBV2; d_call: TRBD1; j_call: TRBJ2-7; cdr3_nt: TGTGCCAGCAGCGTACAGGGGGTGTCGGACGAGCAGTACTTC; cdr3_aa: CASSVQGVSDEQYF
clone_size: .; v_call: TRBV7-3; d_call: TRBD2; j_call: TRBJ2-3; cdr3_nt: TGTGCCAGCAGCTTAAGATCTCGCGGGGGGGCAACAGATACGCAGTATTTT; cdr3_aa: CASSLRSRGGATDTQYF
clone_size: .; v_call: TRBV7-9; d_call: TRBD1; j_call: TRBJ2-5; cdr3_nt: TGTGCCAGCAGCATTGGGACAGGGGCATCGGCGTCGCGCGGGGAGACCCAGTACTTC; cdr3_aa: CASSIGTGASASRGETQYF
clone_size: .; v_call: TRBV7-8; d_call: .; j_call: TRBJ2-2; cdr3_nt: TGTGCCAGCAGCCCTCGGAGGGACGGGGAGCTGTTTTTT; cdr3_aa: CASSPRRDGELFF
clone_size: .; v_call: TRBV18; d_call: .; j_call: TRBJ2-7; cdr3_nt: TGTGCCAGCTCACTAACAAGCTCCTACGAGCAGTACTTC; cdr3_aa: CASSLTSSYEQYF
clone_size: few; v_call: TRBV5-4; d_call: .; j_call: TRBJ2-2; cdr3_nt: TGTGCCAGCAGCCTTCAGGGGCGGAACACCGGGGAGCTGTTTTTT; cdr3_aa: CASSLQGRNTGELFF
clone_size: .; v_call: TRBV10-2; d_call: TRBD1; j_call: TRBJ2-6; cdr3_nt: TGCGCCAGCACTATGACAGGGCCCTCTGGGGCCAACGTCCTGACTTTC; cdr3_aa: CASTMTGPSGANVLTF
clone_size: once; v_call: TRBV6-1; d_call: .; j_call: TRBJ1-2; cdr3_nt: TGTGCCAGCAGGCCCACAGGTTATGGCTACACCTTC; cdr3_aa: CASRPTGYGYTF
clone_size: .; v_call: TRBV28; d_call: TRBD1; j_call: TRBJ1-2; cdr3_nt: TGTGCCAGCAGTTTGGGACAGGGGGGCGGCTACACCTTC; cdr3_aa: CASSLGQGGGYTF
clone_size: .; v_call: TRBV27; d_call: .; j_call: TRBJ1-1; cdr3_nt: TGTGCCTCAACGGGGGGGCGGAACACTGAAGCTTTCTTT; cdr3_aa: CASTGGRNTEAFF
clone_size: .; v_call: TRBV4-2; d_call: .; j_call: TRBJ2-5; cdr3_nt: TGTGCCAGCAGCCAAGGGGGCCTAGACCAAGAGACCCAGTACTTC; cdr3_aa: CASSQGGLDQETQYF
clone_size: .; v_call: TRBV5-1; d_call: TRBD2; j_call: TRBJ2-1; cdr3_nt: TGCGCCAGCAGCTTGGGGCCTCTGGGGGGGAGGGACAATGAGCAGTTCTTC; cdr3_aa: CASSLGPLGGRDNEQFF
clone_size: .; v_call: TRBV7-9; d_call: TRBD1; j_call: TRBJ1-5; cdr3_nt: TGTGCCAGCAGCCCGGACAGGGCCGAGAATCAGCCCCAGCATTTT; cdr3_aa: CASSPDRAENQPQHF
clone_size: .; v_call: TRBV7-8; d_call: .; j_call: TRBJ1-3; cdr3_nt: TGTGCCAGCAGCCTAGCCTCGGGGACTTCCAGTTTCTTCTCTGGAAACACCATATATTTT; cdr3_aa: CASSLASGTSSFFSGNTIYF
clone_size: once; v_call: TRBV4-1; d_call: .; j_call: TRBJ2-7; cdr3_nt: TGCGCCAGCAGCCAAGAATCCCCAGGGTACGAGCAGTACTTC; cdr3_aa: CASSQESPGYEQYF
clone_size: .; v_call: TRBV7-9; d_call: .; j_call: TRBJ1-3; cdr3_nt: TGTGCCAGCAGCCCCAACGGGGGGGGATTGGGCACCATATATTTT; cdr3_aa: CASSPNGGGLGTIYF
clone_size: .; v_call: TRBV9; d_call: TRBD1; j_call: TRBJ1-1; cdr3_nt: TGTGCCAGCAGCGTAAGCCCGTACCGGGACAGAGGGACTGAAGCTTTCTTT; cdr3_aa: CASSVSPYRDRGTEAFF
clone_size: .; v_call: TRBV28; d_call: TRBD1; j_call: TRBJ1-2; cdr3_nt: TGTGCCAGCAGCTTCGGGACAGACTATGGCTACACCTTC; cdr3_aa: CASSFGTDYGYTF
clone_size: .; v_call: TRBV7-2; d_call: .; j_call: TRBJ1-6; cdr3_nt: TGTGCCAGCAGCTTTCAGAATTCACCCCTCCACTTT; cdr3_aa: CASSFQNSPLHF
clone_size: once; v_call: TRBV7-9; d_call: .; j_call: TRBJ1-1; cdr3_nt: TGTGCCAGCAATATGCCGGGGGGGAGCGAAGCTTTCTTT; cdr3_aa: CASNMPGGSEAFF
clone_size: .; v_call: TRBV30; d_call: .; j_call: TRBJ1-2; cdr3_nt: TGTGCCTGGAGTGACAGGGTAGACTATGGCTACACCTTC; cdr3_aa: CAWSDRVDYGYTF